The 23 T cell receptor beta chains reported below all come from one sample, sequenced in a study of T cells after yellow fever vaccination. MiXCR, run by TCRdb on the 5' RACE reads, gives a single entry per CDR3 protein. The repertoire includes under 250,000 distinct CDR3 sequences, roughly 3.3% of them detected once, and approximately 3% sits in the top ten. Specimen: CD4+ T cells sorted from PBMCs, collected 10 days after the yellow fever booster vaccination. These receptor sequences come from a man aged 18 to 30 who received the YFV17D yellow fever vaccine.

This clonotype was recorded many times. CDR3 nucleotides: TGCAGTGCTACGACTAGCGGGGGGCCTACTTACAATGAGCAGTTCTTC. Residues: CSATTSGGPTYNEQFF. The chain recombines TRBV20-1 with TRBJ2-1; 13 bases map to TRBD2. This CDR3 spans 16 amino acids. Trimming removed 4 bases from V and 4 bases from J; junction bases left unmatched: 7. The V gene's germline CDR1 is DFQATT and CDR2 SNEGSKA (reference sequence).

The rearrangement links TRBV5-1 to TRBJ2-5; the match to TRBD1 covers 7 bases. The V gene's germline CDR1 is SGHRS and CDR2 YFSETQ. The CDR3 sequence is 14 residues long. Trimming removed 4 bases from V and 10 bases from J; junction bases left unmatched: 13. CDR3 sequence reads: CASSVQQGSGDQYF. CDR3 nucleotide sequence: TGCGCCAGCAGCGTACAACAGGGGAGTGGGGACCAGTACTTC. The full variable domain, rest sourced from reference TRBV5-1 and TRBJ2-5, is KAGVTQTPRYLIKTRGQQVTLSCSPISGHRSVSWYQQTPGQGLQFLFEYFSETQRNKGNFPGRFSGRQFSNSRSEMNVSTLELGDSALYLCASSVQQGSGDQYFGPGTRLLVL.

In its sample, this clonotype was seen many times. This chain uses TRBV5-4 with TRBJ2-2; 11 positions agree with TRBD2. Trimming at V came to 4 bases and at J to 2 bases, leaving 13 bases not matched to a gene. This CDR3 is built from 19 residues. Per the germline V gene, CDR1 is SGHNT and CDR2 is YYREEE (reference sequence). The DNA of the CDR3 is TGTGCCAGCAGCCAGTACATACATAGCGGGGGGGCCAACACCGGGGAGCTGTTTTTT. Amino acids: CASSQYIHSGGANTGELFF.

This clonotype was counted many times. The chain uses TRBV4-2 and TRBJ1-5; 9 nucleotides agree with TRBD1. J lost 4 bases, V lost 2 bases, and 6 bases had no gene match. Germline lookup yields CDR1 LGHNA and CDR2 YNFKEQ. The CDR3 runs 16 residues. The CDR3 DNA reads as TGTGCCAGCAGCCAAACAGACAGGGGGGGAAATCAGCCCCAGCATTTT. Its translation: CASSQTDRGGNQPQHF.

The CDR3 bases are TGTGCCAGCTCACGAAGTAGGGGCCTTATCAACACTGAAGCTTTCTTT. This translates into CASSRSRGLINTEAFF. The chain recombines TRBV18 with TRBJ1-1; the D gene is possibly TRBD1 (5 bases). Germline CDR1 reads KGHSH; CDR2 reads LQKENI. With 4 bases removed from V and 2 bases from J, the gap between germline ends came to 17 bases. This CDR3 is 16 amino acids long.

Ten or more counts support this clonotype. V is TRBV19 and J is TRBJ1-5; D is unclear. This CDR3 has 15 amino acids. CDR1 and CDR2 (germline): LNHDA, SQIVND (reference sequence). Trimming shortened V by 3 bases and J by 7 bases, and 16 bases separated the two germline ends. Here the CDR3 reads CASSIGPRYGQPQHF. In nucleotides, the CDR3 is TGTGCCAGTAGTATCGGACCCCGATACGGGCAGCCCCAGCATTTT.

This chain links TRBV15 with TRBJ2-2; the match to TRBD1 covers 9 bases. CDR1 LNHNV and CDR2 YYDKDF come from the germline V gene (reference sequence). Germline trimming cut 11 bases from V and 6 bases from J; bases unmatched to any gene: 10. This CDR3 is built from 14 residues. CDR3 bases: TGTGCCCTCAGCAGAGACAGGGGGGCCGGGGAGCTGTTTTTT. Its translation: CALSRDRGAGELFF.

This clonotype came up a few times. The rearrangement uses TRBV5-1 and TRBJ2-7; D gene ambiguous. Germline lookup yields CDR1 SGHRS and CDR2 YFSETQ. There are 14 residues in the CDR3. The V gene lost 4 bases and the J gene lost 1 base, with 12 bases spanning the gap. The CDR3 bases are TGCGCCAGCAGCCCTTCTGGGTTGTCCTACGAGCAGTACTTC. Translated, it gives CASSPSGLSYEQYF.

This clonotype has only a few counts. The chain employs TRBV29-1 and TRBJ1-2, with 12 positions matching TRBD1. CDR3 length: 15 amino acids. Germline V CDR1 and CDR2: SQVTM, ANQGSEA. With 2 bases clipped from V and 7 bases from J, the junction kept 8 bases outside the gene matches. The CDR3 loop reads CSVESGDRGQGGYTF. The CDR3, as DNA: TGCAGCGTTGAAAGCGGGGACAGGGGGCAGGGTGGCTACACCTTC. Looking up the rest from reference TRBV29-1 and TRBJ1-2 gives the full variable domain: SAVISQKPSRDICQRGTSLTIQCQVDSQVTMMFWYRQQPGQSLTLIATANQGSEATYESGFVIDKFPISRPNLTFSTLTVSNMSPEDSSIYLCSVESGDRGQGGYTFGSGTRLTVV.

The genes are TRBV7-9 and TRBJ2-3; 7 bases fit TRBD1. The CDR3 spans 18 residues. V trimming: 5 bases; J trimming: 1 base; junction bases outside the gene matches: 15. The germline gives CDR1 SEHNR, CDR2 FQNEAQ (reference sequence). CDR3 loop: CASSPGTASVSGTDTQYF. The CDR3 DNA sequence: TGTGCCAGCAGCCCCGGGACAGCTTCCGTGTCGGGCACAGATACGCAGTATTTT.

A few counts support this clonotype. This chain connects TRBV24-1 to TRBJ2-5, with 10 positions matching TRBD2. The J segment lost 5 bases and the V segment lost 3 bases, leaving 2 bases of the junction unmatched. Germline CDR1 reads KGHDR; CDR2 reads SFDVKD. This CDR3 comprises 14 residues. CDR3 in amino acids: CATSDALAGETQYF. The DNA for the CDR3 is TGTGCCACCAGTGATGCACTAGCGGGGGAGACCCAGTACTTC.

Ten or more counts support this clonotype. V usage is TRBV30 and J usage is TRBJ2-1, with D possibly TRBD2 on 7 matching bases. CDR3 length: 13 residues. V lost 2 bases, J lost 8 bases, and 13 bases lay in between. The germline V gene has CDR1 GTSNPN and CDR2 SVGIG (reference sequence). In nucleotides, the CDR3 is TGTGCCTGGAGTATCGGGGGGCTTGATGAGCAGTTCTTC. Protein product: CAWSIGGLDEQFF.

A word on this clonotype: A read error may explain this, as a much larger clone is one base away. The final CDR3 position lacks the conserved phenylalanine or tryptophan, pointing to a likely read error. The V and J genes are TRBV5-4 and TRBJ2-5; 10 bases align to TRBD1. With 0 bases clipped from V and 5 bases from J, the junction kept 4 bases outside the gene matches. Germline lookup yields CDR1 SGHNT and CDR2 YYREEE (reference sequence). The CDR3 sequence is 15 residues long. CDR3 loop: CASSLATGGQETQYL. CDR3 coding DNA: TGTGCCAGCAGCTTGGCGACAGGGGGCCAGGAGACCCAGTACTTG.

The chain combines TRBV9 with TRBJ2-2, with TRBD2 identical over 13 bases. CDR1 SGDLS and CDR2 YYNGEE come from the germline V gene. The CDR3 is 16 amino acids. Unmatched junction bases numbered 4, after V lost 2 bases and J lost 6 bases. The CDR3 nucleotides are TGTGCCAGCAGCGTCACTAGCGGGGGGGCCGCCGGGGAGCTGTTTTTT. Its translation: CASSVTSGGAAGELFF.

This clonotype was seen many times. This chain connects TRBV5-1 to TRBJ2-3; 7 nucleotides agree with TRBD2. Germline-derived CDR1 and CDR2 are SGHRS and YFSETQ. V was pared by 2 bases and J by 5 bases, with 11 bases of the junction left unmatched. The CDR3 is 16 residues long. CDR3 sequence (DNA): TGCGCCAGCAGCTTTTTCAGCGGGGCGGACGGAGATACGCAGTATTTT. It encodes CASSFFSGADGDTQYF. The full variable domain, completed using reference TRBV5-1 and TRBJ2-3, is KAGVTQTPRYLIKTRGQQVTLSCSPISGHRSVSWYQQTPGQGLQFLFEYFSETQRNKGNFPGRFSGRQFSNSRSEMNVSTLELGDSALYLCASSFFSGADGDTQYFGPGTRLTVL.

This clonotype has ten or more counts. The chain recombines TRBV2 with TRBJ1-4; 8 positions agree with TRBD1. The CDR3 totals 14 residues. The germline V gene has CDR1 SNHLY and CDR2 FYNNEI. V lost 6 bases to trimming and J lost 8 bases; unmatched junction nucleotides: 8. CDR3 region: CASRDRTGQEKLFF. CDR3 nucleotide sequence: TGTGCCAGCAGGGACAGGACAGGGCAAGAAAAACTGTTTTTT.

This chain joins TRBV7-2 and TRBJ1-4, with 8 nucleotides matching TRBD1. V lost 2 bases and J lost 7; bases outside the gene matches: 3. This CDR3 has 14 residues. Germline-derived CDR1 and CDR2 are SGHTA and FQGNSA. CDR3 in amino acids: CASSLPDRGEKLFF. CDR3 coding DNA: TGTGCCAGCAGCTTACCTGACAGGGGTGAAAAACTGTTTTTT.

The chain recombines TRBV7-2 with TRBJ2-1; a weak D match, TRBD1 (5 bases). The germline V and J ends were trimmed by 1 base and 5 bases, with 21 bases remaining between them. Germline V gene lookup returns CDR1 SGHTA and CDR2 FQGNSA. There are 18 residues in the CDR3. This CDR3 reads CASSLVGDASGSHNEQFF. The CDR3 region has the DNA TGTGCCAGCAGCTTAGTGGGTGATGCGTCAGGGTCCCACAATGAGCAGTTCTTC.

This chain links TRBV6-5 with TRBJ2-5, with 8 bases that match TRBD2. The CDR3 spans 16 residues. After removal of 0 bases from V and 5 bases from J, the junction contained 8 bases not matched to a gene. Germline loops: CDR1 MNHEY, CDR2 SVGAGI. The DNA of the CDR3 is TGTGCCAGCAGTTACTCCTCGGGGGGGAACGGCGAGACCCAGTACTTC. Residues: CASSYSSGGNGETQYF.

This chain connects TRBV19 to TRBJ2-2; D unresolved. Trimming removed 2 bases at V and 4 bases at J, with 8 bases between. Germline V gene data show CDR1 as LNHDA and CDR2 as SQIVND (reference sequence). This CDR3 is built from 14 residues. CDR3: CASSIRGPTGELFF. DNA for the CDR3: TGTGCCAGTAGTATACGCGGCCCCACCGGGGAGCTGTTTTTT.

This clonotype was counted many times. The chain carries TRBV4-2 and TRBJ2-7; 7 positions match TRBD2. The CDR3 extends over 15 amino acids. The trim removed 1 base at V and 0 bases at J, leaving 3 bases unmatched. The germline CDR1 and CDR2 sequences are LGHNA and YNFKEQ. The CDR3 loop reads CASSQVAGVSYEQYF. The CDR3 DNA reads as TGTGCCAGCAGCCAAGTTGCGGGGGTCTCCTACGAGCAGTACTTC.

Many counts were recorded for this clonotype. The chain combines TRBV6-5 with TRBJ2-3, with TRBD2 matching over 8 bases. Germline-derived CDR1 and CDR2 are MNHEY and SVGAGI. CDR3 length equals 15 residues. J lost 4 bases, V lost 4 bases, and 7 bases had no gene match. The CDR3 sequence: CASSSPGGRADTQYF. DNA for the CDR3: TGTGCCAGCAGTTCCCCGGGGGGGCGCGCAGATACGCAGTATTTT.

This sequence joins TRBV4-1 and TRBJ2-2; D gene ambiguous. The CDR3 is made up of 15 amino acids. Deletions cut 2 bases from V and 7 bases from J, with 14 bases between. Germline values: CDR1 MGHRA, CDR2 YSYEKL. The CDR3 DNA reads as TGCGCCAGCAGCCAACGTCTAATCCTCGGCGGGGAGCTGTTTTTT. Protein sequence: CASSQRLILGGELFF.